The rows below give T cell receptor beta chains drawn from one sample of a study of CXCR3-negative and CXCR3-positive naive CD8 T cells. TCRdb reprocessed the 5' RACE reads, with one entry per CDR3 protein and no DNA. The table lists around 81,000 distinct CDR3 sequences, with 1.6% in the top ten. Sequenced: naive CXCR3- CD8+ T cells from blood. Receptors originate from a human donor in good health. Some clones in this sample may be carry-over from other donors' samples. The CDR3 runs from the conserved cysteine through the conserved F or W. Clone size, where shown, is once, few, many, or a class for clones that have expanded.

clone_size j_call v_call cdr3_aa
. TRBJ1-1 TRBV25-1 CASSEWGREAFF
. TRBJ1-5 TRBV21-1 CASTRQGVRNQPQHF
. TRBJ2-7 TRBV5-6 CASSTWTLNYEQYF
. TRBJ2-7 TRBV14 CASSKYRASSYEQYF
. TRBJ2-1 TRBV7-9 CASSLVFGTGGVGEQFF
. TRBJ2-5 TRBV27 CASSSHGTGGVKGETQYF
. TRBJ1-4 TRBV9 CASSGPTGQNNEKLFF
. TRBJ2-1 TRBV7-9 CASSFVLRGYNEQFF
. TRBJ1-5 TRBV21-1 CASSPGQVGGPQHF
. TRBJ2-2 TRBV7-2 CASSLVGFTGELFF
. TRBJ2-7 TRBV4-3 CASSQVRQGEEQYF
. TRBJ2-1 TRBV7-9 CASSLLRTGNEQFF
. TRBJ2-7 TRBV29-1 CSFGGTDSYEQYF
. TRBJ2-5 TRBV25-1 CASRRQGEETQYF
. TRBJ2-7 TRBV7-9 CASSSQRSYEQYF
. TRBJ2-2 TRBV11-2 CASSFTSNTGELFF
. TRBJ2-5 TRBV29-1 CSVGTGGAPQETQYF
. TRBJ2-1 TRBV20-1 CSAVSSFLAAEQFF
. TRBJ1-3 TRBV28 CASSFRGQAYILSGNTIYF
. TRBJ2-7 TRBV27 CASTGLGSHEQYF
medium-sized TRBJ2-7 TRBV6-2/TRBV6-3 CASRGQGNYEQYF
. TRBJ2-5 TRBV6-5 CASVGAYGETQYF
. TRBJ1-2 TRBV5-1 CASSLGPDGYGYTF
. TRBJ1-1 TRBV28 CASSFTGTGTEAFF
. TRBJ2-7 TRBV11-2 CASSFGSQGSEQYF
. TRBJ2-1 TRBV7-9 CASSFTIDEQFF
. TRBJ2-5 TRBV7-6 CASSKGLVGETQYF
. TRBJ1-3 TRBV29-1 CSVEETGQGLSRGNTIYF
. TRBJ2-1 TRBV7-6 CASSLVESNEQFF
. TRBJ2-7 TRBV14 CASSPENRPTYEQYF
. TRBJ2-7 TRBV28 CASSLLRFFEQYF
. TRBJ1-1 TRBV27 CASSFGGNTEAFF
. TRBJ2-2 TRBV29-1 CSGDRAGELFF
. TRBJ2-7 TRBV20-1 CSARDRESYLNEQYF
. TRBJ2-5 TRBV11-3 CASSLFPGHPLYF
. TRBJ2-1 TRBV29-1 CSAEVGASSYNEQFF